The rows below give T cell receptor beta chains drawn from one sample of a study of blood T cell repertoires in COVID-19. The data were produced by immunoSEQ multiplex PCR, yet TCRdb's version contains in-frame clones alone and is incomplete. The table has 250,000 or so clones, roughly 88% seen once; the top ten hold around 3.7%. Sequencing used PBMCs or T cells enriched from blood (not recorded which). These receptors were collected from a woman aged 25 to 39 who had been exposed to COVID-19. The CDR3 runs from the conserved cysteine through the conserved F or W. Fields, in order: V gene, D gene, J gene, clone size, CDR3 protein, CDR3 DNA. A D gene is named only where the DNA matches it firmly. Expanded clones are given a class, and other clones once, few, many or no size at all.

>TRBV7-2|-|TRBJ1-1|-
CASSFGGEQAFF
TGTGCCAGCAGCTTCGGGGGAGAACAAGCTTTCTTT
>TRBV2|-|TRBJ2-1|-
CASSDPGGNDNEQFF
TGTGCCAGCAGTGACCCTGGGGGCAATGACAATGAGCAGTTCTTC
>TRBV4-1|-|TRBJ2-7|-
CASSQVAAGSYEQYF
TGCGCCAGCAGCCAAGTCGCGGCAGGGTCCTACGAGCAGTACTTC
>TRBV19|-|TRBJ2-7|-
CASSIDAGDTYEQYF
TGTGCCAGTAGTATAGATGCAGGGGATACCTACGAGCAGTACTTC
>TRBV6-5|-|TRBJ2-7|-
CASSYTPDNRYEQYF
TGTGCCAGCAGTTACACTCCAGACAACCGCTACGAGCAGTACTTC
>TRBV15|-|TRBJ1-1|-
CATSRAKGSGGAFF
TGTGCCACCAGCAGAGCGAAAGGGAGCGGGGGAGCTTTCTTT
>TRBV19|TRBD1|TRBJ1-2|-
CASSPGGRYGYTF
TGTGCCAGTAGTCCAGGGGGCAGGTATGGCTACACCTTC
>TRBV27|-|TRBJ1-1|-
CASSLSYLHTEAFF
TGTGCCAGCAGTTTATCGTATCTCCACACTGAAGCTTTCTTT
>TRBV18|-|TRBJ2-2|-
CASSPLRDSFTGELFF
TGTGCCAGCTCACCACTCCGGGACTCATTCACCGGGGAGCTGTTTTTT
>TRBV5-1|TRBD1|TRBJ1-1|-
CASSPRDRGLNTEAFF
TGCGCCAGCAGCCCCCGGGACAGGGGGCTGAACACTGAAGCTTTCTTT
>TRBV7-9|-|TRBJ1-1|-
CASSVSVMNTEAFF
TGTGCCAGCAGCGTATCGGTCATGAACACTGAAGCTTTCTTT
>TRBV6-4|TRBD1|TRBJ1-2|few
CASSDTPTGNYGYTF
TGTGCCAGCAGTGACACCCCGACAGGGAACTATGGCTACACCTTC
>TRBV14|-|TRBJ1-2|-
CASSQDFGRARGYTF
TGTGCCAGCAGCCAAGATTTCGGCAGGGCCAGAGGCTACACCTTC
>TRBV15|-|TRBJ1-4|-
CATSRDLRDEKLFF
TGTGCCACCAGCAGAGATCTTCGGGATGAAAAACTGTTTTTT
>TRBV9|TRBD2|TRBJ2-1|-
CASSVAGGGIYNEQFF
TGTGCCAGCAGCGTAGCTGGGGGGGGGATCTACAATGAGCAGTTCTTC
>TRBV4-1|TRBD1|TRBJ1-4|-
CASSLTTGAGEKLFF
TGCGCCAGCAGCCTGACGACAGGGGCGGGTGAAAAACTGTTTTTT
>TRBV6-5|-|TRBJ2-4|-
CASSYSDSLAKNIQYF
TGTGCCAGCAGTTACTCGGACAGTCTAGCCAAAAACATTCAGTACTTC
>TRBV10-3|-|TRBJ1-1|-
CAIMQGLDTEAFF
TGTGCCATCATGCAGGGCTTGGACACTGAAGCTTTCTTT
>TRBV3-1/TRBV3-2|TRBD1|TRBJ1-4|once
CASSPQDRGLSTNEKLFF
TGTGCCAGCAGCCCCCAGGACAGGGGGCTATCAACTAATGAAAAACTGTTTTTT
>TRBV4-1|TRBD1|TRBJ2-1|many
CASSQSLTGDLSSYNEQFF
TGCGCCAGCAGCCAATCCCTGACAGGGGACTTGAGCTCCTACAATGAGCAGTTCTTC
>TRBV28|-|TRBJ2-3|-
CASSLDGTDTQYF
TGTGCCAGCAGTCTAGATGGGACAGATACGCAGTATTTT
>TRBV6-4|-|TRBJ2-2|-
CASRTEINTGELFF
TGTGCCAGCAGGACAGAGATAAACACCGGGGAGCTGTTTTTT
>TRBV5-4|TRBD1|TRBJ1-2|-
CASSLFGTGRGYTF
TGTGCCAGCAGCTTGTTTGGGACAGGTAGAGGCTACACCTTC
>TRBV5-4|-|TRBJ2-1|-
CASSLAEGMGSSYNEQFF
TGTGCCAGCAGCTTGGCCGAGGGAATGGGGAGCTCCTACAATGAGCAGTTCTTC
>TRBV9|-|TRBJ2-1|-
CASSASVVGRNEQFF
TGTGCCAGCAGCGCCTCCGTGGTAGGGAGGAATGAGCAGTTCTTC
>TRBV14|-|TRBJ1-2|-
CASSQQGPYYGYTF
TGTGCCAGCAGCCAGCAGGGGCCTTACTATGGCTACACCTTC
>TRBV18|-|TRBJ1-1|-
CASSTGMNTEAFF
TGTGCCAGCTCAACAGGTATGAACACTGAAGCTTTCTTT
>TRBV11-2|-|TRBJ1-1|-
CASIPPRGTEAFF
TGTGCCAGCATCCCTCCCAGGGGTACTGAAGCTTTCTTT
>TRBV6-5|-|TRBJ1-1|-
CASSYSAGSTTEAFF
TGTGCCAGCAGTTACTCGGCGGGGAGTACCACTGAAGCTTTCTTT
>TRBV11-2|-|TRBJ1-3|-
CASSSPRGGHTIYF
TGTGCCAGCAGCTCCCCTAGGGGGGGGCACACCATATATTTT
>TRBV5-1|TRBD2|TRBJ2-3|-
CASSGTGGSTDTQYF
TGCGCCAGCAGCGGGACCGGGGGGAGCACAGATACGCAGTATTTT
>TRBV7-9|-|TRBJ1-1|many
CASSQTRQVEAFF
TGTGCCAGCAGCCAAACCCGACAGGTTGAAGCTTTCTTT
>TRBV2|TRBD1|TRBJ2-1|-
CASKEGTGGYNEQFF
TGTGCCAGCAAGGAGGGGACAGGGGGCTATAATGAGCAGTTCTTC
>TRBV27|-|TRBJ2-7|once
CASNSYEQYF
TGTGCCAGCAATTCATACGAGCAGTACTTC